Listed below are T cell receptor beta chains from one sample, sequenced in a study of blood T cell repertoires in COVID-19. TCRdb keeps only in-frame clones here, not all; method: immunoSEQ multiplex PCR. The sample records roughly 320,000 clones, 70% to 90% being singletons. Material for sequencing was peripheral blood. All receptors come from a woman between 45 and 65 years old with COVID-19, enrolled during active disease. Both conserved end residues are part of each CDR3. The order of the fields is clone size, D gene, CDR3 length, V gene, J gene, CDR3 protein, CDR3 DNA. The D gene is left open where the match is weak. The size field is filled for only some rows; it gives once, few, many or a size class.

clone_size: NA
d_call: TRBD1
cdr3_length: 13
v_call: TRBV12-3/TRBV12-4
j_call: TRBJ1-2
cdr3_aa: CASRPTGVRGYTF
cdr3_nt: TGTGCCAGCAGACCTACAGGGGTCAGGGGCTACACCTTC

clone_size: NA
d_call: NA
cdr3_length: 15
v_call: TRBV11-2
j_call: TRBJ2-7
cdr3_aa: CASSLDGGVAYEQYF
cdr3_nt: TGTGCCAGCAGCTTAGATGGAGGGGTAGCTTACGAGCAGTACTTC

clone_size: NA
d_call: NA
cdr3_length: 12
v_call: TRBV4-1
j_call: TRBJ2-7
cdr3_aa: CASSQVAREQYF
cdr3_nt: TGCGCCAGCAGCCAAGTAGCTCGCGAGCAGTACTTC

clone_size: NA
d_call: TRBD2
cdr3_length: 16
v_call: TRBV5-1
j_call: TRBJ2-5
cdr3_aa: CASSPTGTSGGETQYF
cdr3_nt: TGCGCCAGCAGCCCTACAGGGACTAGCGGGGGAGAGACCCAGTACTTC

clone_size: few
d_call: NA
cdr3_length: 15
v_call: TRBV19
j_call: TRBJ2-7
cdr3_aa: CASTLGAAGSYEQYF
cdr3_nt: TGTGCCAGTACCCTGGGGGCGGCCGGATCCTACGAGCAGTACTTC

clone_size: NA
d_call: NA
cdr3_length: 15
v_call: TRBV7-2
j_call: TRBJ1-2
cdr3_aa: CASSPRTRRNYGYTF
cdr3_nt: TGTGCCAGCAGCCCACGGACACGCCGAAACTATGGCTACACCTTC

clone_size: NA
d_call: TRBD2
cdr3_length: 15
v_call: TRBV7-2
j_call: TRBJ2-2
cdr3_aa: CASSLMASGTGELFF
cdr3_nt: TGTGCCAGCAGCTTAATGGCTAGCGGCACCGGGGAGCTGTTTTTT

clone_size: NA
d_call: TRBD1
cdr3_length: 15
v_call: TRBV6-5
j_call: TRBJ1-4
cdr3_aa: CASNLRTGGGEKLFF
cdr3_nt: TGTGCCAGCAACCTACGTACAGGGGGAGGTGAAAAACTGTTTTTT

clone_size: NA
d_call: TRBD1
cdr3_length: 15
v_call: TRBV6-5
j_call: TRBJ2-2
cdr3_aa: CASSRDRGRIGELFF
cdr3_nt: TGTGCCAGCAGTCGGGACAGGGGGCGAATCGGGGAGCTGTTTTTT

clone_size: NA
d_call: TRBD1
cdr3_length: 16
v_call: TRBV19
j_call: TRBJ2-7
cdr3_aa: CASRGARTGGSYEQYF
cdr3_nt: TGTGCCAGTAGAGGGGCTCGGACAGGGGGCTCCTACGAGCAGTACTTC

clone_size: NA
d_call: TRBD2
cdr3_length: 14
v_call: TRBV6-6
j_call: TRBJ2-7
cdr3_aa: CASNYAGGAGEQYF
cdr3_nt: TGTGCCAGCAACTACGCGGGGGGCGCAGGGGAGCAGTACTTC

clone_size: NA
d_call: TRBD1
cdr3_length: 14
v_call: TRBV6-5
j_call: TRBJ1-5
cdr3_aa: CASSTGQGNQPQHF
cdr3_nt: TGTGCCAGCAGCACCGGACAGGGAAATCAGCCCCAGCATTTT

clone_size: NA
d_call: NA
cdr3_length: 14
v_call: TRBV30
j_call: TRBJ2-1
cdr3_aa: CAWRALSSYNEQFF
cdr3_nt: TGTGCCTGGAGAGCCCTGAGCTCCTACAATGAGCAGTTCTTC

clone_size: NA
d_call: TRBD2
cdr3_length: 15
v_call: TRBV10-1
j_call: TRBJ2-4
cdr3_aa: CASSESTGGQNIQYF
cdr3_nt: TGCGCCAGCAGTGAGTCAACGGGGGGGCAAAACATTCAGTACTTC

clone_size: NA
d_call: TRBD1
cdr3_length: 16
v_call: TRBV27
j_call: TRBJ1-4
cdr3_aa: CASSTGTGDWNEKLFF
cdr3_nt: TGTGCCAGCAGTACAGGGACAGGGGATTGGAATGAAAAACTGTTTTTT

clone_size: NA
d_call: NA
cdr3_length: 13
v_call: TRBV7-6
j_call: TRBJ2-3
cdr3_aa: CASSFRGGDTQYF
cdr3_nt: TGTGCCAGCAGCTTTCGGGGAGGAGATACGCAGTATTTT

clone_size: few
d_call: TRBD1
cdr3_length: 15
v_call: TRBV19
j_call: TRBJ2-1
cdr3_aa: CASSIAGTGDNEQFF
cdr3_nt: TGTGCCAGTAGTATTGCCGGGACAGGGGACAATGAGCAGTTCTTC

clone_size: NA
d_call: NA
cdr3_length: 16
v_call: TRBV21-1
j_call: TRBJ1-1
cdr3_aa: CASSSRQGAMNTEAFF
cdr3_nt: TGTGCCAGCAGCTCCCGACAGGGAGCGATGAACACTGAAGCTTTCTTT

clone_size: NA
d_call: NA
cdr3_length: 16
v_call: TRBV21-1
j_call: TRBJ1-1
cdr3_aa: CASSTDRGRRDTEAFF
cdr3_nt: TGTGCCAGCAGCACGGACAGGGGGCGGAGGGACACTGAAGCTTTCTTT

clone_size: NA
d_call: NA
cdr3_length: 15
v_call: TRBV5-6
j_call: TRBJ1-5
cdr3_aa: CASSLGQGLNQPQHF
cdr3_nt: TGTGCCAGCAGCTTGGGGCAGGGGTTAAATCAGCCCCAGCATTTT

clone_size: NA
d_call: TRBD1
cdr3_length: 14
v_call: TRBV28
j_call: TRBJ1-2
cdr3_aa: CASSSGDRSYGYTF
cdr3_nt: TGTGCCAGCAGTTCCGGGGACAGGTCCTATGGCTACACCTTC

clone_size: NA
d_call: TRBD1
cdr3_length: 16
v_call: TRBV18
j_call: TRBJ1-2
cdr3_aa: CASSPMGQGPNYGYTF
cdr3_nt: TGTGCCAGCTCACCAATGGGACAGGGGCCTAACTATGGCTACACCTTC

clone_size: NA
d_call: TRBD1
cdr3_length: 14
v_call: TRBV18
j_call: TRBJ1-1
cdr3_aa: CASSSGQMNTEAFF
cdr3_nt: TGTGCCAGCTCATCGGGACAGATGAACACTGAAGCTTTCTTT

clone_size: NA
d_call: TRBD2
cdr3_length: 16
v_call: TRBV5-1
j_call: TRBJ2-1
cdr3_aa: CASSAPGLAGYNEQFF
cdr3_nt: TGCGCCAGCAGCGCTCCGGGACTAGCGGGTTACAATGAGCAGTTCTTC

clone_size: NA
d_call: NA
cdr3_length: 15
v_call: TRBV7-6
j_call: TRBJ2-7
cdr3_aa: CASSLVVGAVYEQYF
cdr3_nt: TGTGCCAGCAGCTTAGTCGTAGGAGCGGTCTACGAGCAGTACTTC

clone_size: NA
d_call: TRBD1
cdr3_length: 16
v_call: TRBV4-1
j_call: TRBJ2-3
cdr3_aa: CASSQGRTGAADTQYF
cdr3_nt: TGCGCCAGCAGCCAAGGCCGGACAGGGGCCGCAGATACGCAGTATTTT

clone_size: NA
d_call: TRBD2
cdr3_length: 14
v_call: TRBV19
j_call: TRBJ2-2
cdr3_aa: CASMGLVGTGELFF
cdr3_nt: TGTGCCAGTATGGGACTAGTAGGCACCGGGGAGCTGTTTTTT

clone_size: NA
d_call: NA
cdr3_length: 14
v_call: TRBV6-5
j_call: TRBJ1-2
cdr3_aa: CASSYDGARGGYTF
cdr3_nt: TGTGCCAGCAGTTACGATGGAGCCAGGGGAGGCTACACCTTC

clone_size: NA
d_call: NA
cdr3_length: 13
v_call: TRBV4-1
j_call: TRBJ1-1
cdr3_aa: CASSQETGMGAFF
cdr3_nt: TGCGCCAGCAGCCAAGAAACAGGGATGGGTGCTTTCTTT